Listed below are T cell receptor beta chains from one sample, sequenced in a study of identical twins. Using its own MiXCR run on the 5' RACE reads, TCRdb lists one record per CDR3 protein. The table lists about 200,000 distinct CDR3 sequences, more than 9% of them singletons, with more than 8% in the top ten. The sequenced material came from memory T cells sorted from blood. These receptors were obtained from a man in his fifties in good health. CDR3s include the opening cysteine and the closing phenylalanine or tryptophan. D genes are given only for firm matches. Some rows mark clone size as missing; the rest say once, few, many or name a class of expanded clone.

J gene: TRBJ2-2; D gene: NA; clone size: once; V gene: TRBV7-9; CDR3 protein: CASSLASGGTGELFF; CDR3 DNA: TGTGCCAGCAGCTTAGCGTCAGGAGGAACCGGGGAGCTGTTTTTT
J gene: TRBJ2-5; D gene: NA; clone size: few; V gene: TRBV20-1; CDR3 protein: CSAARGSRETQYF; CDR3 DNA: TGCAGTGCTGCCAGGGGAAGTAGAGAGACCCAGTACTTC
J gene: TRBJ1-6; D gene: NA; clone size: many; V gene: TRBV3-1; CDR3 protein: CASSQAGGPLHF; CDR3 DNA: TGTGCCAGCAGCCAAGCCGGCGGGCCCCTCCACTTT
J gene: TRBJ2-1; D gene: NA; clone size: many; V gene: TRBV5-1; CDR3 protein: CASSTRGTYNEQFF; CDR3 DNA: TGCGCCAGCAGCACCCGGGGTACCTACAATGAGCAGTTCTTC
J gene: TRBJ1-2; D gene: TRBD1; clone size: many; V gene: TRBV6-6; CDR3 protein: CASSPGQAGYTF; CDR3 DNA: TGTGCCAGCAGTCCCGGACAGGCTGGCTACACCTTC
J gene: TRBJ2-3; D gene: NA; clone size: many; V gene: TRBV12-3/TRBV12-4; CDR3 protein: CASSLVRADTQYF; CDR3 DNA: TGTGCCAGCAGTTTGGTCAGGGCAGATACGCAGTATTTT
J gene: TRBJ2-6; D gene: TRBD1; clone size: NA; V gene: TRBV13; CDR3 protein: CASRETGVGANVLTF; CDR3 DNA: TGTGCCAGCAGGGAAACAGGGGTCGGGGCCAACGTCCTGACTTTC
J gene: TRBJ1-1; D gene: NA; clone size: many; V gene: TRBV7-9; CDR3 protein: CASSLSQGNTEAFF; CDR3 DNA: TGTGCCAGCAGCTTATCACAGGGGAACACTGAAGCTTTCTTT
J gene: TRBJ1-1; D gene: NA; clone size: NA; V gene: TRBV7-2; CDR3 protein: CASSLPTHRLGAFF; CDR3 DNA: TGTGCCAGCAGCTTACCAACCCACAGATTGGGGGCTTTCTTT
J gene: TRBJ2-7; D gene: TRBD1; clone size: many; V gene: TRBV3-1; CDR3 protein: CASSPTGAVGHEQYF; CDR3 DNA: TGTGCCAGCAGCCCGACAGGGGCGGTGGGTCACGAGCAGTACTTC
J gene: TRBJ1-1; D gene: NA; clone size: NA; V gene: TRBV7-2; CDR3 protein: CASSPGQMEAFF; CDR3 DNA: TGTGCCAGCAGCCCTGGACAGATGGAAGCTTTCTTT
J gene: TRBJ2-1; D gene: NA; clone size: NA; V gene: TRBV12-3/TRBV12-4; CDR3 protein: CASRPQGLNEQFF; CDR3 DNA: TGTGCCAGCAGACCTCAGGGACTCAATGAGCAGTTCTTC
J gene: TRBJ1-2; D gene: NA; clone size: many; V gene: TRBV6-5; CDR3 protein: CASRQGLGYTF; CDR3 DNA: TGTGCCAGCAGGCAGGGTCTCGGCTACACCTTC
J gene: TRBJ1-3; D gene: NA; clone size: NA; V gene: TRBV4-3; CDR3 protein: CASSQDRFGNTIYF; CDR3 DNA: TGCGCCAGCAGCCAAGACAGGTTCGGAAACACCATATATTTT
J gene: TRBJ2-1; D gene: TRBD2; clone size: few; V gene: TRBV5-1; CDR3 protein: CASSLALAGVDEQFF; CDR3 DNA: TGCGCCAGCAGCTTGGCACTAGCGGGAGTCGATGAGCAGTTCTTC
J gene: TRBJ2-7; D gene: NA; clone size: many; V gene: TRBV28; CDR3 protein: CASSSNPLETSEQYF; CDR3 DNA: TGTGCCAGCAGTTCCAATCCTTTAGAAACCTCCGAGCAGTACTTC
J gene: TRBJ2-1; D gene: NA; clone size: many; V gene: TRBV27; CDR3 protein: CASSLSPYNEQFF; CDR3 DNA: TGTGCCAGCAGTTTATCCCCCTACAATGAGCAGTTCTTC
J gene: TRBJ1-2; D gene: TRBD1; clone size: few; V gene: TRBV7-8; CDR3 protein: CASSSTRTGPIYGYTF; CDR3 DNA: TGTGCCAGCAGCTCGACCCGGACAGGGCCCATCTATGGCTACACCTTC
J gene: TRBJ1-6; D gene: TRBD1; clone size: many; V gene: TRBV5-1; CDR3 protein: CASRPPGTDNSPLHF; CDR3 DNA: TGCGCCAGCAGGCCTCCCGGGACAGATAATTCACCCCTCCACTTT
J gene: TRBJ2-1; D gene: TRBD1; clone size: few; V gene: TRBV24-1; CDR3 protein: CATSGLTGVSYNEQFF; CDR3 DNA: TGTGCCACCAGTGGCTTGACAGGGGTTTCCTACAATGAGCAGTTCTTC
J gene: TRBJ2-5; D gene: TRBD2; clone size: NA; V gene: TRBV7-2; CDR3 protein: CASSFGAGVEETQYF; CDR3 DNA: TGTGCCAGCAGCTTTGGAGCGGGAGTTGAAGAGACCCAGTACTTC
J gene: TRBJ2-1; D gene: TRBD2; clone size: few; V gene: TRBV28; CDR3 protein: CASSSGTSGSRFF; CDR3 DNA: TGTGCCAGCAGTTCGGGGACTAGCGGGAGTCGATTCTTC
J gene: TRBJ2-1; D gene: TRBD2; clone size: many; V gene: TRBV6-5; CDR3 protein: CASRISGNSYNEQFF; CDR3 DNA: TGTGCCAGCAGGATAAGCGGGAACTCCTACAATGAGCAGTTCTTC
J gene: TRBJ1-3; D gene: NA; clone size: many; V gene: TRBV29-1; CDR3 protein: CSVGGTVSGNTIYF; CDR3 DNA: TGCAGCGTTGGCGGGACGGTTTCTGGAAACACCATATATTTT
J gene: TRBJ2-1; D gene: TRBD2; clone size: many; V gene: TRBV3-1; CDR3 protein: CASRLAGTEQFF; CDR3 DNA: TGTGCCAGCAGACTAGCGGGTACTGAGCAGTTCTTC
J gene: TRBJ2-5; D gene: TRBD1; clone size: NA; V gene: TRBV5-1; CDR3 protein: CASSFSGQGSAETQYF; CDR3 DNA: TGCGCCAGCAGCTTTTCAGGACAGGGCTCCGCAGAGACCCAGTACTTC
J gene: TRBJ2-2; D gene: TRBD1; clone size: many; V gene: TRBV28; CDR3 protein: CASDTLEGARTGELFF; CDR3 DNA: TGTGCCAGCGACACCCTCGAGGGGGCACGGACCGGGGAGCTGTTTTTT
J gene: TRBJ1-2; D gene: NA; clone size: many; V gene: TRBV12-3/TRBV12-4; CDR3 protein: CASSPTLGGNYGYTF; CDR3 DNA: TGTGCCAGCAGTCCTACCCTCGGGGGTAACTATGGCTACACCTTC
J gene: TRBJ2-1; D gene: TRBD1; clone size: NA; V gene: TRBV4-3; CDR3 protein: CASSQEPGGIFNEQFF; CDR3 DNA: TGCGCCAGCAGCCAAGAACCAGGGGGAATTTTCAATGAGCAGTTCTTC
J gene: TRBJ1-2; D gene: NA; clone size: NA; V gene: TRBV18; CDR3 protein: CASSPGEKNYGYTF; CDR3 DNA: TGTGCCAGCTCACCAGGGGAAAAGAACTATGGCTACACCTTC
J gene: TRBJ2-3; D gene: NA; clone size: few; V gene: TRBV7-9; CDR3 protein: CASSLAAADTQYF; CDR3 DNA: TGTGCCAGCAGCTTAGCGGCTGCAGATACGCAGTATTTT
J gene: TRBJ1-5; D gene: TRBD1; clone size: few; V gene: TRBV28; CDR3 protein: CASSLRDRGGNQPQHF; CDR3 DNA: TGTGCCAGCAGTTTACGGGACAGGGGAGGCAATCAGCCCCAGCATTTT
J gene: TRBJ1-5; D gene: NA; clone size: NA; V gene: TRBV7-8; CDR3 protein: CASSNDNPSNQPQHF; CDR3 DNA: TGTGCCAGCAGCAATGACAACCCTAGCAATCAGCCCCAGCATTTT
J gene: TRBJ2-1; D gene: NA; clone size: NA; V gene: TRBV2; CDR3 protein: CASSVGAYNEQFF; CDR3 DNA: TGTGCCAGCAGTGTCGGGGCGTACAATGAGCAGTTCTTC
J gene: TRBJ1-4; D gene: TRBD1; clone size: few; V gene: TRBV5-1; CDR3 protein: CASSWGTGVGDEKLFF; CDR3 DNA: TGCGCCAGCAGCTGGGGGACAGGGGTCGGAGACGAAAAACTGTTTTTT
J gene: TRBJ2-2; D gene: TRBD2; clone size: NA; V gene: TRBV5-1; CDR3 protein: CASSDVAGIGELFF; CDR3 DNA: TGCGCCAGCAGCGACGTAGCGGGGATCGGGGAGCTGTTTTTT
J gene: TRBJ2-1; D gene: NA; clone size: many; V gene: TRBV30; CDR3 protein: CAWSVPGRGRHNEQFF; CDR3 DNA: TGTGCCTGGAGTGTCCCCGGTAGGGGCAGGCACAATGAGCAGTTCTTC
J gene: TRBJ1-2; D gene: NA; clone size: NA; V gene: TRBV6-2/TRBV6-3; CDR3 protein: CASSYRPGHYGYTF; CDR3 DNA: TGTGCCAGCAGTTACAGGCCGGGGCACTATGGCTACACCTTC
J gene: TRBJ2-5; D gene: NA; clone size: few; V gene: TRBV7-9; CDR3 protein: CASSFRGGGETQYF; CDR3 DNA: TGTGCCAGCAGCTTCCGGGGAGGGGGAGAGACCCAGTACTTC
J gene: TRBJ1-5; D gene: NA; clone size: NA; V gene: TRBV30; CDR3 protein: CAWSVNGPQHF; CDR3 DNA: TGTGCCTGGAGTGTGAACGGGCCCCAGCATTTT
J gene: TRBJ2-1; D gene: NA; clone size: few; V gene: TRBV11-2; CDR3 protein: CASSPGLSRDSAYNEQFF; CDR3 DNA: TGTGCCAGCAGCCCGGGACTGTCCCGGGATTCGGCCTACAATGAGCAGTTCTTC
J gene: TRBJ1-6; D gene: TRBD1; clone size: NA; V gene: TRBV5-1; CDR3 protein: CASSLDPGQGNSPLHF; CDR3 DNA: TGCGCCAGCAGCTTGGACCCGGGACAGGGTAATTCACCCCTCCACTTT
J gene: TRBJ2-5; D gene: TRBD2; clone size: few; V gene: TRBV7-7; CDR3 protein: CASSPKGLAGGPETQYF; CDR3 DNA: TGTGCCAGCAGCCCGAAAGGTTTAGCGGGAGGTCCAGAGACCCAGTACTTC
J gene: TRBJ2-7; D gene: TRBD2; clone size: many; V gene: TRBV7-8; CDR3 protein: CASSPRGAYSYEQYF; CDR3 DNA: TGTGCCAGCAGCCCGCGGGGGGCCTACTCCTACGAGCAGTACTTC